This T cell receptor beta chain was captured by sequencing in a study of cytomegalovirus exposure and HLA in healthy donors. Study-level points and caveats: With high specificity and sensitivity, the classifier reportedly diagnosed cytomegalovirus status. Some V segments (TRBV6-2 and TRBV6-3 among them) were excluded as indistinguishable.

Germline V lookup: CDR1 SQVTM, CDR2 ANQGSEA. The CDR3 consists of 14 residues. V trimming: 6 bases; J trimming: 0 bases; junction bases outside the gene matches: 8. PCR involved 60 Vbeta and 13 Jbeta primers. TCRdb keeps only in-frame clones here, not all; method: immunoSEQ multiplex PCR. The profile shows over 150,000 clones, about four fifths of them singletons. A note on this clone: Its antigen is not identified.

The sequenced sample consisted of PBMCs. The sequence derives from a man aged 25 to 40 in good health and CMV-seronegative. The V call is TRBV29-1, the J call TRBJ2-7, with 7 bases aligning to TRBD1. DNA of the CDR3: TGCAGCGTCCCAGGGACAGCGAGCTCCTACGAGCAGTACTTC. This translates into CSVPGTASSYEQYF.